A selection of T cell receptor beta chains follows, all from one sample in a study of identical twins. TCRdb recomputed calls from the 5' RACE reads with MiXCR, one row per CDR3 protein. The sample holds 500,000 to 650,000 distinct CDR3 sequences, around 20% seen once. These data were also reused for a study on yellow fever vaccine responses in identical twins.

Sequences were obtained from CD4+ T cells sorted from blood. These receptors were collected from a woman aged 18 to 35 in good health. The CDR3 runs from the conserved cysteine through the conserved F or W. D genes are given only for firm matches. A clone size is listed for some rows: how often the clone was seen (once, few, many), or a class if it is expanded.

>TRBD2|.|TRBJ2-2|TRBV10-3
TGTGCCATCAGGGGGACTAGCGGGGGGGCGAACACCGGGGAGCTGTTTTTT
CAIRGTSGGANTGELFF
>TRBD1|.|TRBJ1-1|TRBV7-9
TGTGCCAGCAGCCAGACAGGGGCTTTGAACACTGAAGCTTTCTTT
CASSQTGALNTEAFF
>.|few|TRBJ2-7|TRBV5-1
TGCGCCAGCAGCTCCAGCACTAGTGGGCCCTACGAGCAGTACTTC
CASSSSTSGPYEQYF
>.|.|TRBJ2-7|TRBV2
TGTGCCAGCAGTGTAGCAGAAGGGGGGCAGTACTTC
CASSVAEGGQYF
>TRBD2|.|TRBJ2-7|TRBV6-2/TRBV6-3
TGTGCCAGCAGTTACTCTAGCGGGAGCCCATACGAGCAGTACTTC
CASSYSSGSPYEQYF
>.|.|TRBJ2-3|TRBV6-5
TGTGCCAGCAGTTACGGGGGACGGAACACAGATACGCAGTATTTT
CASSYGGRNTDTQYF
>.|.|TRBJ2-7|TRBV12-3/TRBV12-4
TGTGCCAGCAGTTCCTCGACAGTGAAGAGGTACGAGCAGTACTTC
CASSSSTVKRYEQYF
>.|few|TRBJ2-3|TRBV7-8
TGTGCCAGCAGCTCTCCAGAGAGAAGAGATACGCAGTATTTT
CASSSPERRDTQYF
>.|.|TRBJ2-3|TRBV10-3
TGTGCCATCAGTACCACAGGGAAGGACACAGATACGCAGTATTTT
CAISTTGKDTDTQYF
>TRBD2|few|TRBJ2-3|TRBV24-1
TGTGCCACACAACTAGCGGGAGGCTCAGATACGCAGTATTTT
CATQLAGGSDTQYF
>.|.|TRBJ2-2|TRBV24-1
TGTGCCACCAGTGACCCTAGGACAACTAACACCGGGGAGCTGTTTTTT
CATSDPRTTNTGELFF
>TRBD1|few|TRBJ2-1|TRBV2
TGTGCCAGTGGGATTACTGACAGGGGGTTCCGTGAGCAGTTCTTC
CASGITDRGFREQFF
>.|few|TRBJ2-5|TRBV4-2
TGTGCCAGCAGCCAAGAGGGACTCCTCCAAGAGACCCAGTACTTC
CASSQEGLLQETQYF
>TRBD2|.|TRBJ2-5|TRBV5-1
TGCGCCAGCAGCTTGGCCTTGGTAGCGGGGTACCAAGAGACCCAGTACTTC
CASSLALVAGYQETQYF
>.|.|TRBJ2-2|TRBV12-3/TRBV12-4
TGTGCCAGCAGTCTAGATTTCACCGGGGAGCTGTTTTTT
CASSLDFTGELFF
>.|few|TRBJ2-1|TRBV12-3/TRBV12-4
TGTGCCAGCAGTCCCTCGGGTGGAGGGAATGAGCAGTTCTTC
CASSPSGGGNEQFF
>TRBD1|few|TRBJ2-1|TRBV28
TGTGCCAGCAGCTCTAGTCCCGGGACAGGGACTGGCAATGAGCAGTTCTTC
CASSSSPGTGTGNEQFF
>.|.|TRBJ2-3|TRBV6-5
TGTGCCAGCAGTTATCTAGGGGTAGGCACAGATACGCAGTATTTT
CASSYLGVGTDTQYF
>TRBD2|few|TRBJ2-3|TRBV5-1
TGCGCCAGCAGCTTGGAGGTCAGCGGGGGCCCCAGCACAGATACGCAGTATTTT
CASSLEVSGGPSTDTQYF
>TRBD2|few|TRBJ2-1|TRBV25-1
TGTGCCAGCAGTGGGGGGACTAGCGGGAGGGTGTATGAGCAGTTCTTC
CASSGGTSGRVYEQFF
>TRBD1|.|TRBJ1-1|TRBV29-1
TGCAGCGTTCTAAACAGGGGGCGCATCGCTGAAGCTTTCTTT
CSVLNRGRIAEAFF
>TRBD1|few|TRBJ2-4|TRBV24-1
TGTGCCACCAGTGACTCCGGGACAGGGGGCCCTAAAAACATTCAGTACTTC
CATSDSGTGGPKNIQYF
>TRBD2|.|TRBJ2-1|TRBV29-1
TGCAGCGTTGGCCGCGGGGGTAGGAGCTACAATGAGCAGTTCTTC
CSVGRGGRSYNEQFF
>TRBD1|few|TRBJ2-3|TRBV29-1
TGCAGCGTCGGGACAGGGGACGATACGCAGTATTTT
CSVGTGDDTQYF
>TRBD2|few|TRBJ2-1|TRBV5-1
TGCGCCAGCAGCTTTAGCGGGGGCCGTAGCTCCTACAATGAGCAGTTCTTC
CASSFSGGRSSYNEQFF
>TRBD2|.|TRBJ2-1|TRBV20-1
TGCAGTGCTAGAGATCCCCGGACTAGCGGGAGTGCTAATGAGCAGTTCTTC
CSARDPRTSGSANEQFF
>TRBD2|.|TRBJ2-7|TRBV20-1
TGCAGTGCTAAGCCTCTAGCGGGAGGCCTCTACGAGCAGTACTTC
CSAKPLAGGLYEQYF
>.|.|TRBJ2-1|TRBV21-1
TGTGCCCGACTCCTGATCTTAAACAATGAGCAGTTCTTC
CARLLILNNEQFF
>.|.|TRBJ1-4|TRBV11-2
TGTGCCAGCAGCTTTAGTTACCAGGGTACTAATGAAAAACTGTTTTTT
CASSFSYQGTNEKLFF
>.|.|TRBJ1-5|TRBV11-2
TGTGCCAGCAGCCTCAACCCCCATCAGCCCCAGCATTTT
CASSLNPHQPQHF
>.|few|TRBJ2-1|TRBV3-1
TGTGCCAGCAGCCGGATCAATTCCAAAAACAATGAGCAGTTCTTC
CASSRINSKNNEQFF
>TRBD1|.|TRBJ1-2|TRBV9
TGTGCCAGCAGCAAAGTGGACAGGGGGTACTATGGCTACACCTTC
CASSKVDRGYYGYTF
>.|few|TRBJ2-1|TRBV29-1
TGCAGCGTTGTCGGGGAGGTGCCAACCTACAATGAGCAGTTCTTC
CSVVGEVPTYNEQFF
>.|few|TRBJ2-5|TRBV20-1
TGCAGTGCCCCCCCTGCAGGGCCCACCACCTCTCAAGAGACCCAGTACTTC
CSAPPAGPTTSQETQYF
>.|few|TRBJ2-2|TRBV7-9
TGTGCCAGCAGCAGAAGGGGGGAGCTGTTTTTT
CASSRRGELFF
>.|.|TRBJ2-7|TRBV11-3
TGTGCCAGCAGCTTAGAAGCCTCCTACGAGCAGTACTTC
CASSLEASYEQYF
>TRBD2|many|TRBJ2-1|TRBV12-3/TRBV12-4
TGTGCCAGCAGTTCTAGCGGGAGAGGCTCCTACAATGAGCAGTTCTTC
CASSSSGRGSYNEQFF
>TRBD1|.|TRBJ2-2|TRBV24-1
TGTGCCACCAACGAGGGACAGGCAAACACCGGGGAGCTGTTTTTT
CATNEGQANTGELFF
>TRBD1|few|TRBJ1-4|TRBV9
TGTGCCAGCAGCGTAGGGCCAGGGGGAAATGAAAAACTGTTTTTT
CASSVGPGGNEKLFF
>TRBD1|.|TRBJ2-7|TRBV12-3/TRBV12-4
TGTGCCAGCAGTACGACAGGGGGGTACGAGCAGTACTTC
CASSTTGGYEQYF
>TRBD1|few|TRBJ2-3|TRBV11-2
TGTGCCAGCAGCCCTAACAGGGGGCAGGGAGATACGCAGTATTTT
CASSPNRGQGDTQYF
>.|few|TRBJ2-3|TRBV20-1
TGCAGTGCTAGTGGGCCCGATAGCGGAAGCACAGATACGCAGTATTTT
CSASGPDSGSTDTQYF
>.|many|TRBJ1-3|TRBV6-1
TGTGCCAGCAGTGAAGCCGGAAACACCATATATTTT
CASSEAGNTIYF
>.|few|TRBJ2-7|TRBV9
TGTGCCAGCAGCGCCACCCCGAAAGACGAGCAGTACTTC
CASSATPKDEQYF
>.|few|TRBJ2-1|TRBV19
TGTGCCAGTGGACGGATCGCGAGCTCCTACAATGAGCAGTTCTTC
CASGRIASSYNEQFF
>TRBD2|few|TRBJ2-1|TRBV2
TGTGCCAGCAGTGACCGCCGAGCGGGACCCAATGAGCAGTTCTTC
CASSDRRAGPNEQFF
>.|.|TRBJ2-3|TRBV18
TGTGCCAGCAACATCGCGGATACGCAGTATTTT
CASNIADTQYF
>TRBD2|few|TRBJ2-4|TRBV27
TGTGCCAGCAGTCCTCACCCGGGAGGCCGGGCCAAAAACATTCAGTACTTC
CASSPHPGGRAKNIQYF
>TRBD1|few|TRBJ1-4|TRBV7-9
TGTGCCAGCAGCTTAGCGCCAACAGGGGATGAAAAACTGTTTTTT
CASSLAPTGDEKLFF